The present entry profiles one T cell receptor (beta chain) with its context. Authors' analysis steps: How many nucleated cells were present was estimated from reference gene primer amplification. Sequenced by immunoSEQ multiplex PCR; TCRdb stores in-frame clones only, minus some. V, J and clone size are taken as reported in that table, and D and trimming were inferred from the DNA itself. The table lists approximately 70,000 clones, roughly nine tenths of them singletons. The data were obtained in a study of blood T cell repertoires in COVID-19. Turning to the study itself: The United States, Italy and Spain supplied acute and convalescent COVID-19 samples. PBMCs, B-cell-depleted T cells, or T cells provided the cDNA or gDNA that made up the material.

V dropped 3 bases and J dropped 6; count of bases not matched to a gene: 9. The CDR3 spans 15 residues. Germline CDR1 reads PRHDT; CDR2 reads FYEKMQ (reference sequence). Enrolment of Seattle patients took place during active infection, and they were followed longitudinally. This clonotype was obtained from a man aged 45-65 years with COVID-19, enrolled during active disease. The sample consisted of peripheral blood. This rearrangement joins TRBV13 to TRBJ2-5; 8 bases match TRBD2. In DNA form, the CDR3 reads TGTGCCAGCAGCTTCCCAGCGGGAGCCAAGAAGACCCAGTACTTC. Translation gives CASSFPAGAKKTQYF.